This entry concerns a single T cell receptor (beta chain). Unique molecular identifiers were incorporated into the prepared TCRbeta library. Each CDR3 protein gets one entry after TCRdb re-called the PCR reads with MiXCR. Among some 350,000 distinct CDR3 sequences listed, around a tenth were seen once. This specimen belongs to a study of T-cell reconstitution after alpha-beta-depleted transplantation in children. V lost 2 bases, J lost 7 bases, and 22 bases lay in between. This CDR3 comprises 17 residues. Germline V CDR1 and CDR2: ENHRY, SYGVKD. Source: PBMCs from the stem cell graft donor, taken from the stem cell graft. This TCR was recovered from a human donor who donated a stem cell graft to a child with acute lymphoblastic leukemia. V and J are TRBV10-3 and TRBJ2-3; the D gene could be TRBD1 or TRBD2 (6 bases each). As DNA, the CDR3 is TGTGCCATCAGTGAGAATGGGGGGCGCACCCCACAGAATACGCAGTATTTT. This sequence encodes CAISENGGRTPQNTQYF.